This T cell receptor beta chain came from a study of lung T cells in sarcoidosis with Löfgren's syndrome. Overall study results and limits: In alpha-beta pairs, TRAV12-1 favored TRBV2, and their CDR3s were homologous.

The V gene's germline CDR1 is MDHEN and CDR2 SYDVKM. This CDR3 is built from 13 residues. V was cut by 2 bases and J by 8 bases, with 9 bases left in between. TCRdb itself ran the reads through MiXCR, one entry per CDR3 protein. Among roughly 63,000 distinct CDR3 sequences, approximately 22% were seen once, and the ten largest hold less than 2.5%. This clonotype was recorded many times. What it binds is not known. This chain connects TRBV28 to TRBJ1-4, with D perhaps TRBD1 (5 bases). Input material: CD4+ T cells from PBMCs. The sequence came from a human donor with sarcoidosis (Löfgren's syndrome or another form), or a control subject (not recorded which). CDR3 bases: TGTGCCAGCAGTTTAGCGGGACGGGAAAAACTGTTTTTT. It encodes CASSLAGREKLFF. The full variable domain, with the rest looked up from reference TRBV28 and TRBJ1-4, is DVKVTQSSRYLVKRTGEKVFLECVQDMDHENMFWYRQDPGLGLRLIYFSYDVKMKEKGDIPEGYSVSREKKERFSLILESASTNQTSMYLCASSLAGREKLFFGSGTQLSVL.